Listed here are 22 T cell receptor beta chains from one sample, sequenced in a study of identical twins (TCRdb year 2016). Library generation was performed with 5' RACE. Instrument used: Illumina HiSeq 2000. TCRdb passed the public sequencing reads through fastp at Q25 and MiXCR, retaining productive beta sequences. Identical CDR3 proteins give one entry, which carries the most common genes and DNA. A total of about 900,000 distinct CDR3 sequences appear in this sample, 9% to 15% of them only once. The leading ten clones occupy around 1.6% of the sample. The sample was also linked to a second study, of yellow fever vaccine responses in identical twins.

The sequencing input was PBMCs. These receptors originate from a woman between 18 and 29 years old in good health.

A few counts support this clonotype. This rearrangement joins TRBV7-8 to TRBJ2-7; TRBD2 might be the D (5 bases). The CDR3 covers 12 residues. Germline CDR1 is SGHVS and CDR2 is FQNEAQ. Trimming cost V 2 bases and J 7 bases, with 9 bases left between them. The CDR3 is CASSLIGVEQYV. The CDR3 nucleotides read TGTGCCAGCAGCTTAATCGGGGTTGAGCAGTACGTC.

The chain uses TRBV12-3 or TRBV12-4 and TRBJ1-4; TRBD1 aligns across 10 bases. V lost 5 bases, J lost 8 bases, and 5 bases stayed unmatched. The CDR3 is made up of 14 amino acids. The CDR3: CASSKDRGVEKLFF. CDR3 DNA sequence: TGTGCCAGCAGTAAGGACAGGGGGGTCGAAAAACTGTTTTTT.

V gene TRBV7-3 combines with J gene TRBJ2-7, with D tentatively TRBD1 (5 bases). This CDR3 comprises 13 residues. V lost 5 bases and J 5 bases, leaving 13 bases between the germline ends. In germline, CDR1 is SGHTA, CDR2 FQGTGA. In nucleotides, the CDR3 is TGTGCCAGCAGCGCCAGGGTCGGAGACGAGCAGTACTTC. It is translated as CASSARVGDEQYF.

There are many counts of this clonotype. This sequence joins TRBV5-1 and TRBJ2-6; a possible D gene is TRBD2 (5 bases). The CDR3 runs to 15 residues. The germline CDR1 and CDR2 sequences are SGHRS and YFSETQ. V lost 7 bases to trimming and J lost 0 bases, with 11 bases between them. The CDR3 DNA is TGCGCCAGCGAGCTTGGGAGCTCTGGGGCCAACGTCCTGACTTTC. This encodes CASELGSSGANVLTF.

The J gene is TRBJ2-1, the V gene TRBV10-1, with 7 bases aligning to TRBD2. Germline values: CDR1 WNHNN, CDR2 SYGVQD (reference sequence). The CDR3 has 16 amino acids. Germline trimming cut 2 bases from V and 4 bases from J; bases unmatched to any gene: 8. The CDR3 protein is CASSEQGGGNYNEQFF. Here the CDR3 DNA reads TGCGCCAGCAGTGAGCAGGGCGGGGGTAATTACAATGAGCAGTTCTTC.

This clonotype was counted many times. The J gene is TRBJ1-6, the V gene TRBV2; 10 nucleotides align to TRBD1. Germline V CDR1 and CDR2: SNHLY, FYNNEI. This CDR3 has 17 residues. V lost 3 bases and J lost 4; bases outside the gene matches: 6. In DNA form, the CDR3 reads TGTGCCAGCAGTGAGGGACAGGGGCTTTTGTATAATTCACCCCTCCACTTT. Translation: CASSEGQGLLYNSPLHF.

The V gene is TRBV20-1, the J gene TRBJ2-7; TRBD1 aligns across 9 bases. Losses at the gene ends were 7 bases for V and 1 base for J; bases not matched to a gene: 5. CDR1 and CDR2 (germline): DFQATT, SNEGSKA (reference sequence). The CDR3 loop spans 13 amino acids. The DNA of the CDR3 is TGCAGTGGCGGGACAGGGCCTTCCTACGAGCAGTACTTC. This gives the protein CSGGTGPSYEQYF.

CDR3 bases: TGCGCCAGCAGCTTGGTTCCAGGTGATCAGCCCCAGCATTTT. This translates into CASSLVPGDQPQHF. The rearrangement joins TRBV5-1 to TRBJ1-5; no clear D. The CDR3 spans 14 residues. Trimming stripped 0 bases from V and 5 bases from J, with 9 bases between. CDR1 and CDR2 (germline): SGHRS, YFSETQ. Full variable domain (outside the CDR3, taken from reference TRBV5-1 and TRBJ1-5): KAGVTQTPRYLIKTRGQQVTLSCSPISGHRSVSWYQQTPGQGLQFLFEYFSETQRNKGNFPGRFSGRQFSNSRSEMNVSTLELGDSALYLCASSLVPGDQPQHFGDGTRLSIL.

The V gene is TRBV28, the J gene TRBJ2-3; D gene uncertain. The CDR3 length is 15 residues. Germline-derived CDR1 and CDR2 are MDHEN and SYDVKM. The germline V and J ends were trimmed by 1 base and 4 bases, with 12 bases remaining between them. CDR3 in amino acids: CASSLSAVGADTQYF. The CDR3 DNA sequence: TGTGCCAGCAGTTTATCGGCAGTTGGGGCAGATACGCAGTATTTT.

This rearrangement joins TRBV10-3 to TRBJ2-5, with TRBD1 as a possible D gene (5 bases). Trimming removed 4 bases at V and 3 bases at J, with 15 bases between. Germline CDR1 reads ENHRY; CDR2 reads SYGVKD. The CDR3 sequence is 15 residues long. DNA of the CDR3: TGTGCCATCAGTGGGTCCGGCAGGGCCAAAGAGACCCAGTACTTC. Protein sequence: CAISGSGRAKETQYF.

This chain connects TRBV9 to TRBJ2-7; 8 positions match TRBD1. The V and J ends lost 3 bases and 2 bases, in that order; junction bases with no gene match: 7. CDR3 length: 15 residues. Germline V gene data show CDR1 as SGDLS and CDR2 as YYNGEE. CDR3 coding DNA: TGTGCCAGCAGCGCGACGGGACAGGCAACCTACGAGCAGTACTTC. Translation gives CASSATGQATYEQYF.

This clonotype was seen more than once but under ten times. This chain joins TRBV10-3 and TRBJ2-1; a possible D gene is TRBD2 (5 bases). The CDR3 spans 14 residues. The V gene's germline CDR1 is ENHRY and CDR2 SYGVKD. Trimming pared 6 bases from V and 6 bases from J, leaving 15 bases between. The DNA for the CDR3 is TGTGCCATCAGGACGGACTGGCCGCGCAATGAGCAGTTCTTC. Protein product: CAIRTDWPRNEQFF.

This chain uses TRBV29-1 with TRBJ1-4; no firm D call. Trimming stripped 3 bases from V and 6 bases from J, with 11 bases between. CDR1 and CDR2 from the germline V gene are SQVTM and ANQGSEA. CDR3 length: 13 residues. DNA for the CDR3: TGCAGCGTTGAGAAAGGCGTAGATGAAAAACTGTTTTTT. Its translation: CSVEKGVDEKLFF.

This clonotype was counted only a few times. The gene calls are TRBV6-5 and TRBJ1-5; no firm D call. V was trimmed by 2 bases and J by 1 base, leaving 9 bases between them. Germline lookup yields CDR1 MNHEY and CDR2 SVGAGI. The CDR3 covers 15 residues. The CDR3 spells CASSYQGLSNQPQHF. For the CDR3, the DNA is TGTGCCAGCAGTTACCAAGGATTAAGCAATCAGCCCCAGCATTTT.

In DNA, the CDR3 is TGTGCCAGCAGCGCTACAGGGGCAGCTTATGGCTACACCTTC. Translating gives CASSATGAAYGYTF. The chain has TRBV9 and TRBJ1-2; TRBD1 matches 7 bases. The CDR3 sequence is 14 residues long. The trim removed 3 bases at V and 5 bases at J, leaving 7 bases unmatched. Germline V gene data show CDR1 as SGDLS and CDR2 as YYNGEE.

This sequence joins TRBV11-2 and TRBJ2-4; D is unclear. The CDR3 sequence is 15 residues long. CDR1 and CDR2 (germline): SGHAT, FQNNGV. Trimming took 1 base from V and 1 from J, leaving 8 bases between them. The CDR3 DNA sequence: TGTGCCAGCAGCTTAGGGGTCCGGGCCAAAAACATTCAGTACTTC. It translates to CASSLGVRAKNIQYF.

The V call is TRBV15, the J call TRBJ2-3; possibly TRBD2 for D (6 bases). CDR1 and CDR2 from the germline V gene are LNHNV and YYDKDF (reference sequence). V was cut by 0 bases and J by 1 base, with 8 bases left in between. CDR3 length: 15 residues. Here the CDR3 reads CATSRDPSGTDTQYF. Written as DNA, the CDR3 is TGTGCCACCAGCAGAGATCCTAGCGGCACAGATACGCAGTATTTT.

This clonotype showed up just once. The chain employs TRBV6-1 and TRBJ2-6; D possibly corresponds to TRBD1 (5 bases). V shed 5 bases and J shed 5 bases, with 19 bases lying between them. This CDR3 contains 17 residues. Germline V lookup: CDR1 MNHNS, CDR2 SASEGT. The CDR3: CASSPKTATMRANVLTF. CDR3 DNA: TGTGCCAGCAGTCCGAAGACAGCCACGATGAGGGCCAACGTCCTGACTTTC.

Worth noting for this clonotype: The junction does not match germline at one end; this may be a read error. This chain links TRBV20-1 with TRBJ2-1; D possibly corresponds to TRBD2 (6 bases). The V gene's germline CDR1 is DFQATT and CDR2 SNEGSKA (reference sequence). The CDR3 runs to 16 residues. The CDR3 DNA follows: TGCAGAGCTAGAGATCCGGGTTCACTAGCTATCAATGAGCAGTTCTTC. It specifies CRARDPGSLAINEQFF.

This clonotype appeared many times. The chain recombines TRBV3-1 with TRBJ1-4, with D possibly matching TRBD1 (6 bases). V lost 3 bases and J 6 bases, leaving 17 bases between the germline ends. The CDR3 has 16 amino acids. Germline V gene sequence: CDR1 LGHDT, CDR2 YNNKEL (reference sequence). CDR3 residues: CASSQYSRDKYEKLFF. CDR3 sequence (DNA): TGTGCCAGCAGCCAGTACAGCCGGGACAAATATGAAAAACTGTTTTTT.

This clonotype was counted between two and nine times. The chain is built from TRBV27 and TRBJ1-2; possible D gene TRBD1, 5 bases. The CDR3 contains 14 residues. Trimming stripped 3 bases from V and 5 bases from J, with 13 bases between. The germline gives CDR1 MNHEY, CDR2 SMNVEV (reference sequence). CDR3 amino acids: CASSFRGAAYGYTF. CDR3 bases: TGTGCCAGCAGTTTTCGAGGGGCCGCTTATGGCTACACCTTC.

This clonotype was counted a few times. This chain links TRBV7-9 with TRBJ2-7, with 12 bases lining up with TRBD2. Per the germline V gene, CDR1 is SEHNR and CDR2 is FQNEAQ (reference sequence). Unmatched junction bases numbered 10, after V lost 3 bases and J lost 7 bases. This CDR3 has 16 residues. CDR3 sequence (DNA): TGTGCCAGCAGCTTGTATCCCGGGACTAGCGGGTTTGAGCAGTACTTC. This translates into CASSLYPGTSGFEQYF.